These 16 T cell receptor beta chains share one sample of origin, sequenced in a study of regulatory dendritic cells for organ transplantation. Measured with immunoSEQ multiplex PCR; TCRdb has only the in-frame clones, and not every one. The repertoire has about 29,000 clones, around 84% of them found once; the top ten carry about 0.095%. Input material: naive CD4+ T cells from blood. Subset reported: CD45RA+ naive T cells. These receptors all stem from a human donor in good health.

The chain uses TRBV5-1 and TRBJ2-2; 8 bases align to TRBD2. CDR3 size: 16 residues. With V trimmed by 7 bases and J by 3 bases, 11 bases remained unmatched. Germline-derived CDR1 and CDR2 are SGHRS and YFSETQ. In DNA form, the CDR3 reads TGCGCCAGCTCTAGTCGGGGGGGGTCGGACACCGGGGAGCTGTTTTTT. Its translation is CASSSRGGSDTGELFF.

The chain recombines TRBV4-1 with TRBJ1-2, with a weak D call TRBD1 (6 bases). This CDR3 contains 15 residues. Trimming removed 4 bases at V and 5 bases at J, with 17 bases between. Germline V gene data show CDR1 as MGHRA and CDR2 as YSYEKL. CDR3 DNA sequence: TGCGCCAGCAGCCTTAGGTTGGGACAAGATTATGGCTACACCTTC. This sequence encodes CASSLRLGQDYGYTF.

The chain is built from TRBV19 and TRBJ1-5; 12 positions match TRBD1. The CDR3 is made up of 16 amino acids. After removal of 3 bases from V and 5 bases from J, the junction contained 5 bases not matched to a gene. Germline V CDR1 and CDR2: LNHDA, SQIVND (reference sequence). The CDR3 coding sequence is TGTGCCAGTAGTATGGGACAGGGGGCAAATTATCAGCCCCAGCATTTT. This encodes CASSMGQGANYQPQHF. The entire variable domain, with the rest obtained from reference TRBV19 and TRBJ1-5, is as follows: DGGITQSPKYLFRKEGQNVTLSCEQNLNHDAMYWYRQDPGQGLRLIYYSQIVNDFQKGDIAEGYSVSREKKESFPLTVTSAQKNPTAFYLCASSMGQGANYQPQHFGDGTRLSIL.

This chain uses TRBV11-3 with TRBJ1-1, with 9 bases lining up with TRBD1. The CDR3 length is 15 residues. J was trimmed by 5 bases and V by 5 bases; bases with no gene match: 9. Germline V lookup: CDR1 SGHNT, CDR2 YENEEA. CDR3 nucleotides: TGTGCCAGCAGCAAACCGGGACAGGGTTGGACTGAAGCTTTCTTT. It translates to CASSKPGQGWTEAFF.

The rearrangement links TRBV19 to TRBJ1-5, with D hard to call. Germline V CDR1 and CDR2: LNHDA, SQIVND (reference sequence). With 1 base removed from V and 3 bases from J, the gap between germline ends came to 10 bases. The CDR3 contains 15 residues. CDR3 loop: CASSIASPSNQPQHF. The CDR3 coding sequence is TGTGCCAGTAGTATAGCTAGCCCTTCCAATCAGCCCCAGCATTTT.

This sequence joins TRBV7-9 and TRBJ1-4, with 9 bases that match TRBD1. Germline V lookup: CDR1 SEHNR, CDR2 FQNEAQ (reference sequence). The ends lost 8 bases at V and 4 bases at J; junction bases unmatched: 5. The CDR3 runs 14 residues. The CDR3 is CASGRTGDNEKLFF. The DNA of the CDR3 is TGTGCCAGCGGGAGGACAGGGGATAATGAAAAACTGTTTTTT. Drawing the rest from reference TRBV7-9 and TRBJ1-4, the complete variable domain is DTGVSQNPRHKITKRGQNVTFRCDPISEHNRLYWYRQTLGQGPEFLTYFQNEAQLEKSRLLSDRFSAERPKGSFSTLEIQRTEQGDSAMYLCASGRTGDNEKLFFGSGTQLSVL.

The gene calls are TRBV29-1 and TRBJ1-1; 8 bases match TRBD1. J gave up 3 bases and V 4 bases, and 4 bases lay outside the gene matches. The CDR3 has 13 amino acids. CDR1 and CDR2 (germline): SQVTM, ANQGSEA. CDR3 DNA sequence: TGCAGCGTTGGTACAGGGGGAGACACTGAAGCTTTCTTT. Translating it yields CSVGTGGDTEAFF.

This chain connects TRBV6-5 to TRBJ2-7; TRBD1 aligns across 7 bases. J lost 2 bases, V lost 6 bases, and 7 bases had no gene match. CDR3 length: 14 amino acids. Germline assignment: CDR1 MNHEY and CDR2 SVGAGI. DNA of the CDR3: TGTGCCAGCAGCTGGGACAGTCCCCCCTACGAGCAGTACTTC. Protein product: CASSWDSPPYEQYF.

CDR3: CASSSRTSGVRSYEQYF. The CDR3 DNA reads as TGTGCCAGCAGCTCGAGGACTAGCGGGGTTCGCTCCTACGAGCAGTACTTC. The rearrangement joins TRBV5-6 to TRBJ2-7; TRBD2 agrees at 12 bases. The CDR3 extends over 17 amino acids. V lost 3 bases and J lost 0; bases outside the gene matches: 7. Germline lookup yields CDR1 SGHDT and CDR2 YYEEEE.

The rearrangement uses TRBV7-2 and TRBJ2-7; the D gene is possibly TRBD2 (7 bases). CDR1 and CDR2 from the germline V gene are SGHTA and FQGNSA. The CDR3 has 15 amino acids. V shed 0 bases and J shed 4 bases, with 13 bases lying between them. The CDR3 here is CASSLAWGGLYEQYF. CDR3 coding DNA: TGTGCCAGCAGCTTAGCGTGGGGGGGCCTGTACGAGCAGTACTTC.

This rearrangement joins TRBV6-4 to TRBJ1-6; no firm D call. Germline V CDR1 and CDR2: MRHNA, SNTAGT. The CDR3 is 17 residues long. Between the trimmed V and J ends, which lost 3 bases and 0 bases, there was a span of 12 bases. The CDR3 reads CASSERAGSSYNSPLHF. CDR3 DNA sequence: TGTGCCAGCAGTGAGCGCGCAGGCAGCTCCTATAATTCACCCCTCCACTTT.

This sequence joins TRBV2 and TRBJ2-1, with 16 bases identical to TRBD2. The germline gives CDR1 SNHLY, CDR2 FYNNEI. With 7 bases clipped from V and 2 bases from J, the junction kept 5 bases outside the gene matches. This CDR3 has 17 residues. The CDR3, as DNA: TGTGCCAGCAAAGGGACTAGCGGGGGGGCCACCTACAATGAGCAGTTCTTC. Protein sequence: CASKGTSGGATYNEQFF.

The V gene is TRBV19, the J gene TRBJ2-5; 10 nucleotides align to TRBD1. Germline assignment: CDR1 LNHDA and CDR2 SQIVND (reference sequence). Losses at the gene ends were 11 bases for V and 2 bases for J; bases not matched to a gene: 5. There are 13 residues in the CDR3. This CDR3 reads CASTGGLQETQYF. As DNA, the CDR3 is TGTGCCTCGACAGGGGGCTTGCAAGAGACCCAGTACTTC.

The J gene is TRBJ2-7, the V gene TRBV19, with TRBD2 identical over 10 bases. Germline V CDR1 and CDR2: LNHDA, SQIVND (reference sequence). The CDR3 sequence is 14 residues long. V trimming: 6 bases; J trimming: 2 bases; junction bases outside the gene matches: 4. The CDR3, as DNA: TGTGCCAGTAGCGAACTAGCGGGGACCTACGAGCAGTACTTC. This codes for CASSELAGTYEQYF.

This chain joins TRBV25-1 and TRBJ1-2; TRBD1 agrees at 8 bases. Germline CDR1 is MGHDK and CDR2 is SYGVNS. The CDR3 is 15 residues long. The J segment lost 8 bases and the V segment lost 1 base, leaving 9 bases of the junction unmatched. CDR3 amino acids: CASSESPDRGGGYTF. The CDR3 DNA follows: TGTGCCAGCAGTGAATCTCCCGACAGGGGCGGAGGCTACACCTTC.

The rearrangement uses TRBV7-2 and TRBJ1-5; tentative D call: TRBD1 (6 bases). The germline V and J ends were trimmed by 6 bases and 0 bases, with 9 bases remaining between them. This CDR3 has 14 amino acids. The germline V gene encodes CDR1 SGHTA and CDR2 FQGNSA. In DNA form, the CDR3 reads TGTGCCAGCAGTCCGGACAGTAGCAATCAGCCCCAGCATTTT. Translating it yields CASSPDSSNQPQHF.